One and the same sample provided the 31 T cell receptor beta chains below, sequenced in a study of OX40 agonist ivuxolimab in advanced cancers. Data came from immunoSEQ multiplex PCR; TCRdb stores just in-frame clones and leaves some out. Of 55,000 or so clones listed, around 88% are singletons. Sequences were derived from CD4+ or CD8+ T cells sorted from blood, sampled in a trial of the OX40 agonist ivuxolimab. These receptors all come from an adult with an advanced solid tumor such as melanoma, head and neck, liver or kidney cancer.

This chain joins TRBV4-2 and TRBJ2-6; TRBD2 matches at 8 bases. This CDR3 region has 17 residues. Germline-derived CDR1 and CDR2 are LGHNA and YNFKEQ. With 4 bases clipped from V and 2 bases from J, the junction kept 7 bases outside the gene matches. CDR3 coding DNA: TGTGCCAGCAGCCTGACTAGCGACCTGACTGGGGCCAACGTCCTGACTTTC. Protein product: CASSLTSDLTGANVLTF.

The rearrangement links TRBV19 to TRBJ1-5; D unresolved. Trimming took off 9 bases at V and 0 bases at J, with 12 bases between the two ends. The germline V gene encodes CDR1 LNHDA and CDR2 SQIVND (reference sequence). CDR3 length equals 14 residues. CDR3 nucleotides: TGTGCCAGCCTTGGCCCCTATAGCAATCAGCCCCAGCATTTT. Protein sequence: CASLGPYSNQPQHF.

V usage is TRBV28 and J usage is TRBJ1-1, with D unresolved. The ends were cut back, 2 bases at V and 1 base at J, with 2 bases in the middle. The CDR3 has 12 amino acids. Germline V CDR1 and CDR2: MDHEN, SYDVKM. The CDR3 reads CASSLQNTEAFF. DNA for the CDR3: TGTGCCAGCAGTTTACAGAACACTGAAGCTTTCTTT.

The rearrangement uses TRBV4-2 and TRBJ2-7; possible D gene TRBD2, 5 bases. The V gene lost 4 bases and the J gene lost 3 bases, with 16 bases spanning the gap. CDR1 and CDR2 (germline): LGHNA, YNFKEQ. CDR3 length equals 15 residues. CDR3 protein: CASSLQGDYNYEQYF. The CDR3 coding sequence is TGTGCCAGCAGCCTTCAAGGAGACTACAACTACGAGCAGTACTTC.

This sequence joins TRBV5-1 and TRBJ2-1; no clear D. The CDR3 extends over 13 amino acids. Trimming took 1 base from V and 4 from J, leaving 6 bases between them. Germline loops: CDR1 SGHRS, CDR2 YFSETQ. CDR3 sequence reads: CASSLQRYNEQFF. Written as DNA, the CDR3 is TGCGCCAGCAGCTTGCAGAGATACAATGAGCAGTTCTTC.

The chain joins TRBV7-6 to TRBJ2-1, with D perhaps matching TRBD1 (5 bases). This CDR3 has 18 amino acids. Trimming cost V 5 bases and J 5 bases, with 25 bases left between them. Per the germline V gene, CDR1 is SGHVS and CDR2 is FNYEAQ. In DNA form, the CDR3 reads TGTGCCAGCAGCCTAGGGGCGAATGGCAGGGTGATAGACAATGAGCAGTTCTTC. Its protein is CASSLGANGRVIDNEQFF. The full variable domain, its missing parts supplied by reference TRBV7-6 and TRBJ2-1, is GAGVSQSPRYKVTKRGQDVALRCDPISGHVSLYWYRQALGQGPEFLTYFNYEAQQDKSGLPNDRFSAERPEGSISTLTIQRTEQRDSAMYRCASSLGANGRVIDNEQFFGPGTRLTVL.

This clone was detected once. The chain recombines TRBV7-2 with TRBJ1-2; D is ambiguous. CDR3 length equals 16 residues. Trimming took 3 bases from V and 7 from J, leaving 21 bases between them. The germline gives CDR1 SGHTA, CDR2 FQGNSA. This CDR3 is CASSLERTYISGGYTF. The CDR3 region has the DNA TGTGCCAGCAGCTTGGAGCGAACGTACATATCCGGTGGCTACACCTTC.

V and J are TRBV5-1 and TRBJ2-4; D is unresolved. This CDR3 is built from 16 residues. The germline V gene has CDR1 SGHRS and CDR2 YFSETQ. The V end lost 3 bases, the J end lost 7 bases, and 20 bases lay between the germline ends. The CDR3 coding sequence is TGCGCCAGCAGCTCCCGGGCCCCACGACGGTGGAACATTCAGTACTTC. The encoded protein is CASSSRAPRRWNIQYF.

The CDR3 here is CTSSQDQALAGGHNEQFF. DNA for the CDR3: TGCACCAGCAGCCAAGATCAGGCACTAGCGGGAGGACACAATGAGCAGTTCTTC. The gene calls are TRBV1 and TRBJ2-1; the table's D call, TRBD2, was not checked against the DNA. TRBV1 is a pseudogene locus. The length of the CDR3 is 18 residues.

This sequence joins TRBV7-6 and TRBJ2-4, with D possibly TRBD1 on 5 matching bases. The CDR3 has 17 amino acids. The germline gives CDR1 SGHVS, CDR2 FNYEAQ. Trimming shortened V by 6 bases and J by 1 base, and 19 bases separated the two germline ends. As DNA, the CDR3 is TGTGCCAGCAGTCCAGCATTGACCTCAGGGGCCAAAAACATTCAGTACTTC. This encodes CASSPALTSGAKNIQYF.

The count of this clone is one. The chain links TRBV6-1 to TRBJ2-7; D not resolved. There are 13 residues in the CDR3. Germline V gene lookup returns CDR1 MNHNS and CDR2 SASEGT. V lost 4 bases and J 3 bases, leaving 10 bases between the germline ends. The CDR3 DNA follows: TGTGCCAGCAGTGGCCGGACGCGCTACGAGCAGTACTTC. As protein: CASSGRTRYEQYF.

The gene calls are TRBV5-1 and TRBJ2-2; 12 bases are shared with TRBD2. Germline CDR1 is SGHRS and CDR2 is YFSETQ. This CDR3 is 17 amino acids long. Trimming at V came to 3 bases and at J to 6 bases, leaving 9 bases not matched to a gene. Written as DNA, the CDR3 is TGCGCCAGCAGCTCCCCTCTAGCGGGAGGGTTATCCGGGGAGCTGTTTTTT. Protein sequence: CASSSPLAGGLSGELFF.

The J gene is TRBJ2-3, the V gene TRBV6-5; D ambiguous. Looked up from germline, CDR1 is MNHEY and CDR2 is SVGAGI. Trimming removed 5 bases from V and 2 bases from J, with 11 bases in between. The CDR3 is 14 amino acids. CDR3 coding DNA: TGTGCCAGCAGTAAATCCGGCCTCACAGATACGCAGTATTTT. It is translated as CASSKSGLTDTQYF.

There are a few counts of this clone. This chain links TRBV28 with TRBJ1-1, with 10 bases matching TRBD1. The V segment lost 6 bases and the J segment 7 bases; nucleotides outside the gene matches: 11. CDR1 and CDR2 from the germline V gene are MDHEN and SYDVKM. The length of the CDR3 is 15 residues. CDR3 nucleotide sequence: TGTGCCAGCAGCCGTGTGGGACAGGGGCGGGTTGAAGCTTTCTTT. Protein product: CASSRVGQGRVEAFF. The full variable domain, rest sourced from reference TRBV28 and TRBJ1-1, is DVKVTQSSRYLVKRTGEKVFLECVQDMDHENMFWYRQDPGLGLRLIYFSYDVKMKEKGDIPEGYSVSREKKERFSLILESASTNQTSMYLCASSRVGQGRVEAFFGQGTRLTVV.

DNA of the CDR3: TGTGCCTGCGGGAGCCGGGAGACCCAGTACTTC. Protein: CACGSRETQYF. The J gene is TRBJ2-5, the V gene TRBV30, with D tentatively TRBD2 (6 bases). Germline V gene lookup returns CDR1 GTSNPN and CDR2 SVGIG (reference sequence). The V gene lost 6 bases and the J gene lost 5 bases, with 10 bases spanning the gap. The CDR3 spans 11 residues. The variable domain in full, with the rest retrieved from reference TRBV30 and TRBJ2-5, is SQTIHQWPATLVQPVGSPLSLECTVEGTSNPNLYWYRQAAGRGLQLLFYSVGIGQISSEVPQNLSASRPQDRQFILSSKKLLLSDSGFYLCACGSRETQYFGPGTRLLVL.

This chain's CDR3 is CASSLSEAGGPVTGELFF. CDR3 DNA sequence: TGCGCCAGCAGCTTGAGTGAGGCGGGAGGGCCGGTCACCGGGGAGCTGTTTTTT. V is TRBV5-1 and J is TRBJ2-2; 9 nucleotides align to TRBD2. The V and J ends lost 1 base and 4 bases, in that order; junction bases with no gene match: 11. Germline CDR1 and CDR2: SGHRS and YFSETQ. CDR3 length equals 18 residues.

The chain links TRBV18 to TRBJ2-7, with a tentative D call TRBD1 (5 bases). The V end lost 6 bases, the J end lost 2 bases, and 14 bases lay between the germline ends. Germline CDR1 is KGHSH and CDR2 is LQKENI. The CDR3 covers 14 residues. For the CDR3, the DNA is TGTGCCAGCTCCCTGCTCGACAGAGCCTACGAGCAGTACTTC. Translation: CASSLLDRAYEQYF.

This rearrangement joins TRBV29-1 to TRBJ2-5; maybe TRBD1 (7 bases). The last part of the DNA fits TRBJ2-7 better; the J call may be wrong. The CDR3 is 12 residues long. CDR1 and CDR2 (germline): SQVTM, ANQGSEA. The DNA for the CDR3 is TGCAGCGTGGGGGGACAGTCCTACGAGCAGTACTTC. It encodes CSVGGQSYEQYF.

V and J are TRBV7-3 and TRBJ2-3; possible D gene TRBD2, 6 bases. Germline CDR1 and CDR2: SGHTA and FQGTGA. The CDR3 covers 14 residues. V lost 6 bases to trimming and J lost 2 bases, with 12 bases between them. CDR3 amino acids: CASRPGLNTDTQYF. The DNA of the CDR3 is TGTGCCAGCAGACCGGGACTTAACACAGATACGCAGTATTTT.

This rearrangement joins TRBV18 to TRBJ2-1; possible D gene TRBD1, 5 bases. This CDR3 spans 16 amino acids. The V end was cut by 6 bases, the J end by 7 bases, with 22 bases between. Germline CDR1 and CDR2: KGHSH and LQKENI. CDR3 sequence: CASSPTTEPSGNEQFF. The CDR3 nucleotides are TGTGCCAGCTCGCCTACGACAGAACCATCCGGGAATGAGCAGTTCTTC. Supplemented by reference TRBV18 and TRBJ2-1, the full variable domain reads NAGVMQNPRHLVRRRGQEARLRCSPMKGHSHVYWYRQLPEEGLKFMVYLQKENIIDESGMPKERFSAEFPKEGPSILRIQQVVRGDSAAYFCASSPTTEPSGNEQFFGPGTRLTVL.

CDR3 in amino acids: CASRGAFGLAGHTETQYF. CDR3 DNA: TGTGCCAGCAGGGGGGCCTTTGGGCTAGCGGGACATACGGAGACCCAGTACTTC. This chain links TRBV2 with TRBJ2-5; 9 bases fit TRBD2. Trimming took 6 bases from V and 5 from J; bases not matched to a gene: 19. Germline values: CDR1 SNHLY, CDR2 FYNNEI. The CDR3 covers 18 residues. Looking up the rest from reference TRBV2 and TRBJ2-5 gives the full variable domain: EPEVTQTPSHQVTQMGQEVILRCVPISNHLYFYWYRQILGQKVEFLVSFYNNEISEKSEIFDDQFSVERPDGSNFTLKIRSTKLEDSAMYFCASRGAFGLAGHTETQYFGPGTRLLVL.

The V gene is TRBV7-6, the J gene TRBJ2-1; D not resolved. V shed 1 base and J shed 1 base, with 2 bases lying between them. The CDR3 is made up of 13 amino acids. Germline V gives CDR1 SGHVS, CDR2 FNYEAQ. CDR3 sequence (DNA): TGTGCCAGCAGCTTAGAATCCTACAATGAGCAGTTCTTC. Translation gives CASSLESYNEQFF.

The chain is built from TRBV4-2 and TRBJ1-5; 7 nucleotides match TRBD1. The V segment lost 2 bases and the J segment 1 base; nucleotides outside the gene matches: 17. CDR3 length equals 20 residues. Germline V gene data show CDR1 as LGHNA and CDR2 as YNFKEQ. The CDR3 loop is CASSQRYVGETGFSNQPQHF. The CDR3 coding sequence is TGTGCCAGCAGCCAACGCTACGTCGGGGAGACAGGGTTCAGCAATCAGCCCCAGCATTTT.

This clone appeared a single time. This sequence joins TRBV28 and TRBJ1-1, with TRBD1 identical over 9 bases. The V segment lost 5 bases and the J segment 6 bases; nucleotides outside the gene matches: 10. The CDR3 loop spans 15 amino acids. Per germline, CDR1 MDHEN and CDR2 SYDVKM. The CDR3 reads CASSRSSDRGAEAFF. CDR3 nucleotide sequence: TGTGCCAGCAGTCGCTCGTCGGACAGGGGTGCTGAAGCTTTCTTT.

V and J are TRBV10-3 and TRBJ2-7; D not resolved. The CDR3 extends over 11 amino acids. The germline V gene has CDR1 ENHRY and CDR2 SYGVKD. V lost 3 bases and J lost 5, with 5 bases in between. CDR3 sequence (DNA): TGTGCCATCAGTGACAGTAACGAGCAGTACTTC. It encodes CAISDSNEQYF.

The chain links TRBV19 to TRBJ1-5; 7 nucleotides match TRBD1. This CDR3 is 19 amino acids long. V lost 4 bases and J lost 0; bases outside the gene matches: 15. Germline V gene sequence: CDR1 LNHDA, CDR2 SQIVND (reference sequence). Here the CDR3 reads CASSTPQGDTSYSNQPQHF. CDR3 coding DNA: TGTGCCAGTAGTACGCCCCAGGGGGACACCAGTTATAGCAATCAGCCCCAGCATTTT.

This clone was found a few times. V is TRBV28 and J is TRBJ2-2, with D perhaps matching TRBD2 (6 bases). V lost 7 bases and J lost 0, with 15 bases in between. This CDR3 spans 16 amino acids. Germline lookup yields CDR1 MDHEN and CDR2 SYDVKM. In DNA, the CDR3 is TGTGCCAGCACCGATGCTAGCGCCGCGAACACCGGGGAGCTGTTTTTT. Protein: CASTDASAANTGELFF.

The V gene is TRBV4-1, the J gene TRBJ2-7; tentative D call: TRBD1 (5 bases). V shed 0 bases and J shed 2 bases, with 11 bases lying between them. Germline-derived CDR1 and CDR2 are MGHRA and YSYEKL. The CDR3 sequence is 15 residues long. The CDR3 DNA reads TGCGCCAGCAGCCAAGACAGGGCCAGGACCTACGAGCAGTACTTC. It is translated as CASSQDRARTYEQYF.

The J gene is TRBJ2-5, the V gene TRBV12-1; TRBD2 is the table's D call and was not checked against the DNA. TRBV12-1 is noted as a pseudogene. The CDR3 is 17 residues long. The CDR3 region is CASSLGRTSGSRETQYF. In nucleotides, the CDR3 is TGTGCCAGCAGCTTGGGCCGGACTAGCGGGAGTCGAGAGACCCAGTACTTC.

The CDR3 reads CASSFAGSFHTQYF. The CDR3 region has the DNA TGTGCCAGCAGCTTTGCGGGTTCGTTTCATACGCAGTATTTT. The rearrangement joins TRBV5-4 to TRBJ2-3; TRBD2 might be the D (5 bases). Trimming shortened V by 2 bases and J by 7 bases, and 14 bases separated the two germline ends. The CDR3 covers 14 residues. Germline V gene lookup returns CDR1 SGHNT and CDR2 YYREEE (reference sequence).

The CDR3: CSVESRDNEKLFF. The CDR3 DNA is TGCAGCGTTGAGAGCAGGGATAATGAAAAACTGTTTTTT. The rearrangement links TRBV29-1 to TRBJ1-4, with D possibly being TRBD1 (5 bases). V lost 3 bases and J lost 4, with 9 bases in between. The CDR3 contains 13 residues. Germline V lookup: CDR1 SQVTM, CDR2 ANQGSEA.